Below, 16 T cell receptor beta chains from the same sample are listed, as sequenced in a study of post-analysis software for immune sequencing data. These receptors' targets are unknown. The library was made from cDNA and included unique molecular identifiers. MiXCR, applied by TCRdb to the PCR reads, yields one record per CDR3 protein. The sample lists about 500,000 distinct CDR3 sequences; under 55% were seen once. The study, taken as a whole, reports: Roughly 5 TRBV segments were significantly more frequent in patients than in controls. TRBV5-6, TRBV5-1 and TRBV20-1 were among these segments.

Sequencing was carried out using blood. The receptors were sampled from a girl aged 10 to 17 with multiple sclerosis.

The J gene is TRBJ2-7, the V gene TRBV20-1; D is possibly TRBD2 (6 bases). CDR1 is DFQATT, CDR2 SNEGSKA, per germline (reference sequence). V was cut by 3 bases and J by 1 base, with 13 bases left in between. The CDR3 has 14 residues. CDR3 in amino acids: CSASDTGTSYEQYF. The CDR3 bases are TGCAGTGCTAGTGATACCGGGACTTCCTACGAGCAGTACTTC.

The table lists this clonotype with a few counts. The chain carries TRBV20-1 and TRBJ1-6; no reliable D call. V was clipped by 0 bases and J by 5 bases, with 11 bases between them. This CDR3 contains 15 residues. Germline CDR1 and CDR2: DFQATT and SNEGSKA (reference sequence). The CDR3 loop reads CSARDDGGNNSPLHF. The CDR3 nucleotides are TGCAGTGCTAGAGATGATGGAGGAAATAATTCACCCCTCCACTTT.

This chain joins TRBV13 and TRBJ2-7, with D tentatively TRBD1 (6 bases). This CDR3 region has 15 residues. Trimming left V 5 bases short and J 6 bases short, with 20 bases between. In germline, CDR1 is PRHDT, CDR2 FYEKMQ (reference sequence). The CDR3 sequence is CASSPRQATFFEQYF. DNA for the CDR3: TGTGCCAGCAGCCCCCGACAGGCAACCTTTTTCGAGCAGTACTTC.

This clonotype appeared a few times. The chain has TRBV9 and TRBJ2-7; TRBD1 agrees at 12 bases. The CDR3 has 15 residues. The V segment lost 9 bases and the J segment 7 bases; nucleotides outside the gene matches: 14. Germline CDR1 SGDLS, CDR2 YYNGEE. The CDR3 region is CATLATGQGAREQYF. The CDR3 DNA follows: TGTGCCACCCTAGCAACGGGACAGGGGGCTCGGGAGCAGTACTTC.

The table lists this clonotype with a few counts. The rearrangement links TRBV15 to TRBJ2-5, with TRBD2 identical over 8 bases. The CDR3 spans 18 residues. CDR1 is LNHNV, CDR2 YYDKDF, per germline (reference sequence). V was clipped by 2 bases and J by 5 bases; unmatched bases: 16. As DNA, the CDR3 is TGTGCCACCAGCAGACGTCCAGGGAATAGCGGGATTTTTGAGACCCAGTACTTC. Amino acid sequence: CATSRRPGNSGIFETQYF.

This clonotype was counted between two and nine times. The V and J genes are TRBV6-2 or TRBV6-3 and TRBJ1-1; D may be TRBD1 (5 bases). V was pared by 2 bases and J by 4 bases, with 14 bases between. Per germline, CDR1 MNHEY and CDR2 SVGEGT. The CDR3 is made up of 15 amino acids. Written as DNA, the CDR3 is TGTGCCAGCAGTTACGATCGGCAGGGAGGCACTGAAGCTTTCTTT. It encodes CASSYDRQGGTEAFF.

This clonotype was counted only a few times. This rearrangement joins TRBV28 to TRBJ2-1; D remains ambiguous. This CDR3 comprises 11 residues. V was trimmed by 3 bases and J by 12 bases, leaving 9 bases between them. Germline CDR1 is MDHEN and CDR2 is SYDVKM. Written as DNA, the CDR3 is TGTGCCAGCAGTTTTCCCGATGGGCAGTTCTTC. It is translated as CASSFPDGQFF.

This chain joins TRBV4-2 and TRBJ2-3; no reliable D call. The V gene's germline CDR1 is LGHNA and CDR2 YNFKEQ. The CDR3 spans 17 residues. The V end lost 0 bases, the J end lost 2 bases, and 15 bases lay between the germline ends. DNA for the CDR3: TGTGCCAGCAGCCAAGAATTCCGGCTGAAAGCCACAGATACGCAGTATTTT. This gives the protein CASSQEFRLKATDTQYF.

The rearrangement links TRBV12-3 or TRBV12-4 to TRBJ2-3, with 12 nucleotides matching TRBD2. There are 15 residues in the CDR3. The V segment lost 6 bases and the J segment 5 bases; nucleotides outside the gene matches: 6. CDR3 sequence: CASRVLAGGRDTQYF. CDR3 in DNA: TGTGCCAGCAGGGTACTAGCGGGAGGACGAGATACGCAGTATTTT.

This rearrangement joins TRBV29-1 to TRBJ2-1; D gene unclear. With 8 bases removed from V and 0 bases from J, the gap between germline ends came to 5 bases. The germline V gene encodes CDR1 SQVTM and CDR2 ANQGSEA. This CDR3 is built from 11 residues. The CDR3 coding sequence is TGCAGCTGCTCCTCCTACAATGAGCAGTTCTTC. Translating gives CSCSSYNEQFF.

The rearrangement uses TRBV9 and TRBJ2-1; D gene ambiguous. There are 14 residues in the CDR3. Germline CDR1 reads SGDLS; CDR2 reads YYNGEE. Trimming pared 0 bases from V and 6 bases from J, leaving 10 bases between. CDR3 in DNA: TGTGCCAGCAGCGTAGACGGACCTTCCAATGAGCAGTTCTTC. Protein: CASSVDGPSNEQFF.

In this sample, this clonotype turned up a few times. The rearrangement links TRBV4-3 to TRBJ1-2; 7 bases map to TRBD1. From germline, CDR1 is LGHNA and CDR2 YSLEER. CDR3 size: 16 residues. Unmatched junction bases numbered 14, after V lost 7 bases and J lost 3 bases. CDR3 protein: CASNQVRQGVDYGYTF. CDR3 sequence (DNA): TGCGCCAGCAACCAGGTCCGACAGGGCGTTGACTATGGCTACACCTTC.

This clonotype was counted a few times. DNA for the CDR3: TGCGCCAGCAGCGCGGGCCCAGGGAGCTCCTACAATGAGCAGTTCTTC. It codes for CASSAGPGSSYNEQFF. The V call is TRBV5-1, the J call TRBJ2-1, with D perhaps given as TRBD1 or TRBD2 (5 bases each). The V end was cut by 4 bases, the J end by 0 bases, with 14 bases between. The CDR3 is made up of 16 amino acids. From germline, CDR1 is SGHRS and CDR2 YFSETQ.

The rearrangement joins TRBV4-3 to TRBJ2-1; weak D call: TRBD2 (5 bases). Germline CDR1 and CDR2: LGHNA and YSLEER. Trimming cost V 1 base and J 0 bases, with 19 bases left between them. CDR3 length equals 19 residues. For the CDR3, the DNA is TGCGCCAGCAGCCAAGGAGCCGGGGATCCTAAAAGCTCCTACAATGAGCAGTTCTTC. Translating it yields CASSQGAGDPKSSYNEQFF.

This clonotype was picked up a small number of times. The chain joins TRBV12-3 or TRBV12-4 to TRBJ2-3; no clear D. The V and J ends lost 1 base and 0 bases respectively, with 11 bases between them. The CDR3 runs to 16 residues. The CDR3 sequence: CASSLEGTSSTDTQYF. In DNA form, the CDR3 reads TGTGCCAGCAGTTTAGAGGGAACTTCTAGCACAGATACGCAGTATTTT.

This clonotype was recorded a few times. V gene TRBV28 combines with J gene TRBJ2-3; maybe TRBD2 (6 bases). Trimming shortened V by 6 bases and J by 1 base, and 17 bases separated the two germline ends. Per germline, CDR1 MDHEN and CDR2 SYDVKM. The CDR3 covers 16 residues. The CDR3: CASSIISGVGTDTQYF. In DNA form, the CDR3 reads TGTGCCAGCAGCATTATTTCGGGGGTCGGCACAGATACGCAGTATTTT. The full variable domain, with the rest looked up from reference TRBV28 and TRBJ2-3, is DVKVTQSSRYLVKRTGEKVFLECVQDMDHENMFWYRQDPGLGLRLIYFSYDVKMKEKGDIPEGYSVSREKKERFSLILESASTNQTSMYLCASSIISGVGTDTQYFGPGTRLTVL.